This entry lists 5 T cell receptor beta chains sequenced from one sample in a study of blood T cell repertoires in COVID-19. Libraries were prepared by immunoSEQ multiplex PCR; TCRdb keeps only in-frame clonotypes and omits some of them. The data show 90,000 to 100,000 clones, 65% to 85% seen once. The material sequenced was peripheral blood. These receptors originate from a woman older than 75 with acute or convalescent COVID-19.

V is TRBV6-5 and J is TRBJ2-1, with 7 bases fitting TRBD2. Germline CDR1 MNHEY, CDR2 SVGAGI. The CDR3 extends over 12 amino acids. After removal of 7 bases from V and 12 bases from J, the junction contained 9 bases not matched to a gene. CDR3 coding DNA: TGTGCCAGCAACAGGCAGCGGGGTCGGCAGTTCTTC. It translates to CASNRQRGRQFF.

The sample holds a few counts of this clone. The chain joins TRBV5-1 to TRBJ2-1; 7 bases map to TRBD2. This CDR3 has 16 amino acids. Looked up from germline, CDR1 is SGHRS and CDR2 is YFSETQ. V shed 3 bases, J shed 6 bases, and the junction held 12 bases outside the gene matches. This chain's CDR3 is CASSSETSRVGNEQFF. The CDR3 DNA reads as TGCGCCAGCAGCTCGGAGACTAGCCGGGTTGGCAATGAGCAGTTCTTC.

CDR3 coding DNA: TGCGCCAGCAGCAGGAGCGGTCTGAACTATGGCTACACCTTC. It is translated as CASSRSGLNYGYTF. The rearrangement joins TRBV5-1 to TRBJ1-2; D is unclear. CDR1 is SGHRS and CDR2 is YFSETQ in the germline V gene. V was clipped by 4 bases and J by 2 bases, with 12 bases between them. The CDR3 is made up of 14 amino acids.

The chain carries TRBV6-2 or TRBV6-3 and TRBJ2-5; D unclear. CDR1 MNHEY and CDR2 SVGEGT come from the germline V gene. V was clipped by 0 bases and J by 3 bases, with 5 bases between them. The CDR3 runs 13 residues. Here the CDR3 DNA reads TGTGCCAGCAGTTACTCGTCTAAAGAGACCCAGTACTTC. This gives the protein CASSYSSKETQYF.

V and J are TRBV5-6 and TRBJ2-7, with D possibly being TRBD1 (5 bases). Germline CDR1 is SGHDT and CDR2 is YYEEEE. V shed 4 bases and J shed 3 bases, with 8 bases lying between them. The CDR3 spans 12 residues. The CDR3 nucleotides are TGTGCCAGCAGCCGCGACAGCTACGAGCAGTACGTC. It encodes CASSRDSYEQYV.